The 7 T cell receptor beta chains in this list originate from one sample, sequenced in a study of metastatic and nonmetastatic thyroid tumors (dated by TCRdb to the early 2020s). No patient had received any treatment before thyroid surgery. Library generation was performed with PCR. These reads were obtained on an Illumina HiSeq 4000. TCRdb took the public reads, trimmed them with fastp at Q25, ran MiXCR for clone calling and kept in-frame beta chains. The sample contains 20,000 to 30,000 clones, around an eighth of them found a single time. The ten largest clones represent approximately 14% of the sample. The sample comprised blood. Receptor source: a female donor with papillary thyroid cancer or a benign thyroid nodule (not recorded which). Some clones in this sample may be carry-over from other donors' samples.

This clone was picked up many times. The chain couples TRBV9 to TRBJ2-5; 9 nucleotides match TRBD2. V lost 4 bases and J lost 5; bases outside the gene matches: 9. The germline V gene has CDR1 SGDLS and CDR2 YYNGEE. The CDR3 loop spans 15 amino acids. Here the CDR3 reads CASSWTGSGSETQYF. The DNA for the CDR3 is TGTGCCAGCAGCTGGACGGGTAGCGGGAGTGAGACCCAGTACTTC.

This clone was detected ten times or more. The chain carries TRBV10-3 and TRBJ2-3, with 12 positions matching TRBD1. CDR1 and CDR2 from the germline V gene are ENHRY and SYGVKD. This CDR3 region has 17 residues. The V segment lost 3 bases and the J segment 5 bases; nucleotides outside the gene matches: 9. The CDR3 loop is CAISESTGTGGEDTQYF. Written as DNA, the CDR3 is TGTGCCATCAGTGAATCTACCGGGACAGGGGGCGAAGATACGCAGTATTTT.

This clone was observed at least ten times. The gene calls are TRBV6-5 and TRBJ2-5; maybe TRBD2 (6 bases). The V gene's germline CDR1 is MNHEY and CDR2 SVGAGI. Trimming stripped 0 bases from V and 2 bases from J, with 16 bases between. CDR3 length equals 17 residues. The CDR3 bases are TGTGCCAGCAGTTACTCCTTTGGAGGGCAGGAGCAAGAGACCCAGTACTTC. Its translation: CASSYSFGGQEQETQYF.

This clone was recorded at least ten times. The rearrangement links TRBV4-1 to TRBJ2-3, with 9 bases lining up with TRBD1. Germline assignment: CDR1 MGHRA and CDR2 YSYEKL. J gave up 6 bases and V 2 bases, and 12 bases lay outside the gene matches. The CDR3 is made up of 17 amino acids. Written as DNA, the CDR3 is TGCGCCAGCAGCCAACTTCAAGGGGGACAGGGTGGCGATACGCAGTATTTT. It specifies CASSQLQGGQGGDTQYF.

The CDR3 bases are TGTGCCTGGAGTGGGACAGGGTGGTACGAGCAGTACTTC. As protein: CAWSGTGWYEQYF. V is TRBV30 and J is TRBJ2-7; 8 bases fit TRBD1. Unmatched junction bases numbered 3, after V lost 1 base and J lost 4 bases. This CDR3 contains 13 residues. CDR1 and CDR2 from the germline V gene are GTSNPN and SVGIG (reference sequence).

The sample holds many counts of this clone. The rearrangement links TRBV7-9 to TRBJ2-1, with 12 nucleotides matching TRBD2. Germline-derived CDR1 and CDR2 are SEHNR and FQNEAQ (reference sequence). V lost 1 base to trimming and J lost 8 bases; unmatched junction nucleotides: 9. This CDR3 is 17 amino acids long. The CDR3 reads CASSLVGSASGRDEQFF. Here the CDR3 DNA reads TGTGCCAGCAGCTTAGTTGGGAGCGCTAGCGGGAGGGATGAGCAGTTCTTC.

This sequence joins TRBV4-3 and TRBJ2-4, with D possibly TRBD2 on 5 matching bases. Germline V lookup: CDR1 LGHNA, CDR2 YSLEER. CDR3 length: 18 residues. V lost 2 bases and J 7 bases, leaving 24 bases between the germline ends. DNA for the CDR3: TGCGCCAGCAGCCAAAGGTTTCTGGCTGGCTCAAGGGAGAACATTCAGTACTTC. It yields the protein CASSQRFLAGSRENIQYF.